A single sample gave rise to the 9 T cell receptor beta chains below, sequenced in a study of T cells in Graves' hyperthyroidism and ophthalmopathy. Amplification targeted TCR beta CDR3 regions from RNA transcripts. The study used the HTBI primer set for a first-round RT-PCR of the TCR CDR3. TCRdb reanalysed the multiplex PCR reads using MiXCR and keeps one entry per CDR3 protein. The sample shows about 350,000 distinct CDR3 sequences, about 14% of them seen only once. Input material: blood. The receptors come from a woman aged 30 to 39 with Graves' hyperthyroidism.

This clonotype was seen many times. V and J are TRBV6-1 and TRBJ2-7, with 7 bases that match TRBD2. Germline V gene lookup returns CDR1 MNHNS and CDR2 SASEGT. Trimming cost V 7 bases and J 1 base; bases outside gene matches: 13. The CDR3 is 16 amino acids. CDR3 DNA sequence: TGTGCCAGCACCCTGCTATGGGGGGGTGTTTCCTACGAGCAGTACTTC. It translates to CASTLLWGGVSYEQYF.

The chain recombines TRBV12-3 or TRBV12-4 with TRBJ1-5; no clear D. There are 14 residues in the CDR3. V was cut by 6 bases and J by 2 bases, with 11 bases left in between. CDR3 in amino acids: CASRFESGNQPQHF. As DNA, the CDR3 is TGTGCCAGCAGGTTTGAAAGCGGCAATCAGCCCCAGCATTTT.

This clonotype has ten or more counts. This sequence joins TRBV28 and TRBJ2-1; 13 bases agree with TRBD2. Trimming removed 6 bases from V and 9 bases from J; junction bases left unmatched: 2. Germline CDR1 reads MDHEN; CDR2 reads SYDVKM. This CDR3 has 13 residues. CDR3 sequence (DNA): TGTGCCAGCAGGCGGACTAGCGGGGGTGAGCAGTTCTTC. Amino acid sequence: CASRRTSGGEQFF.

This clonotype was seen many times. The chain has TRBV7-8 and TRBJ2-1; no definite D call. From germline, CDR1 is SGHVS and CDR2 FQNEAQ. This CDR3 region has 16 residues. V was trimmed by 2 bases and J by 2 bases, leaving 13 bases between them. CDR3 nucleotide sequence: TGTGCCAGCAGCTTATCAGCCGGCGTCCCCTACAATGAGCAGTTCTTC. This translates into CASSLSAGVPYNEQFF.

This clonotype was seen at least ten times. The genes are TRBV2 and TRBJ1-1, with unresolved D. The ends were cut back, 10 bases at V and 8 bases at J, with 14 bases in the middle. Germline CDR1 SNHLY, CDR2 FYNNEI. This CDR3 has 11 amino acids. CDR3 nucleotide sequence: TGTGCCACCTTCGGAGGGAAGGAAGCTTTCTTT. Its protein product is CATFGGKEAFF.

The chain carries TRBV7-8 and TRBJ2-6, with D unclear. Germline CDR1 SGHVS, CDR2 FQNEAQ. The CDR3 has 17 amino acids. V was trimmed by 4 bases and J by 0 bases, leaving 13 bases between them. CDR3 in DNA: TGTGCCAGCAGCTGGCAAGTGGGAAACTCTGGGGCCAACGTCCTGACTTTC. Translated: CASSWQVGNSGANVLTF.

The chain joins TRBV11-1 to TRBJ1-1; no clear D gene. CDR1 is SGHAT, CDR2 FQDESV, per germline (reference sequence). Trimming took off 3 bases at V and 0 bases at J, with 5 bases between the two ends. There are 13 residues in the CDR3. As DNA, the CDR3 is TGTGCCAGCAGCTTTGAGATGAACACTGAAGCTTTCTTT. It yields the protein CASSFEMNTEAFF.

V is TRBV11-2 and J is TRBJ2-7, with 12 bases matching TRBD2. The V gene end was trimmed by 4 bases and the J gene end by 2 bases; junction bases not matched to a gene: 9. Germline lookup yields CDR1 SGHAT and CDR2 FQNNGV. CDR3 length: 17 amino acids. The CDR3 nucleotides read TGTGCCAGCAGCTCCTGGAGCCTAGCGGGAGGGCCCTACGAGCAGTACTTC. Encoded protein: CASSSWSLAGGPYEQYF.

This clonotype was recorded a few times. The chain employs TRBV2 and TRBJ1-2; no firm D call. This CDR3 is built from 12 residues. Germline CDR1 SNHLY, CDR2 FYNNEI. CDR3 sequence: CGSGGTNYGYTF. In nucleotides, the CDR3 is TGTGGCTCGGGCGGAACTAACTATGGCTACACCTTC.